A selection of T cell receptor beta chains follows, all from one sample in a study of technical replicates of blood from a few donors. Method: immunoSEQ multiplex PCR; TCRdb's copy keeps in-frame clones and lacks some. The data show some 50,000 clones, with 94% seen just once and over 0.2% held by the top ten. The sequenced sample consisted of T cells isolated from PBMCs. Receptors originate from a human donor in good health. Both conserved end residues are trimmed from each CDR3. Each record gives: D gene, J gene, V gene, CDR3 protein. D genes are given only for firm matches.

d_gene: TRBD1
j_gene: TRBJ2-7
v_gene: TRBV7-9
CDR3aa: ASSLQPGQGANPY

d_gene: TRBD1
j_gene: TRBJ1-5
v_gene: TRBV18
CDR3aa: ASSPRGTGSDSNQPQH

d_gene: TRBD1
j_gene: TRBJ1-5
v_gene: TRBV9
CDR3aa: ASSAGTGGSQPQH

d_gene: NA
j_gene: TRBJ1-3
v_gene: TRBV5-1
CDR3aa: ASSYTGSSGNTIY

d_gene: NA
j_gene: TRBJ2-1
v_gene: TRBV29-1
CDR3aa: SVEVPVYNEQF

d_gene: TRBD2
j_gene: TRBJ2-7
v_gene: TRBV6-5
CDR3aa: ASSGGGRVHEQY

d_gene: NA
j_gene: TRBJ1-1
v_gene: TRBV29-1
CDR3aa: SATGYRGAF

d_gene: NA
j_gene: TRBJ2-1
v_gene: TRBV7-9
CDR3aa: ASSLEGPNEQF

d_gene: NA
j_gene: TRBJ2-6
v_gene: TRBV29-1
CDR3aa: SAITFSGANVLT

d_gene: TRBD1
j_gene: TRBJ2-1
v_gene: TRBV11-3
CDR3aa: ASSLARGQQF

d_gene: TRBD1
j_gene: TRBJ2-6
v_gene: TRBV9
CDR3aa: ASSKRDRGAGANVLT

d_gene: TRBD2
j_gene: TRBJ2-7
v_gene: TRBV7-6
CDR3aa: ASSLTSGDDEQY

d_gene: TRBD2
j_gene: TRBJ2-7
v_gene: TRBV6-5
CDR3aa: ASSPGLVWEQY

d_gene: NA
j_gene: TRBJ2-5
v_gene: TRBV7-9
CDR3aa: ASSLRVQETQY

d_gene: NA
j_gene: TRBJ1-1
v_gene: TRBV5-1
CDR3aa: ASSLNLMASGYTEAF

d_gene: NA
j_gene: TRBJ2-1
v_gene: TRBV11-2
CDR3aa: ASSLQGQGYDEQF

d_gene: TRBD2
j_gene: TRBJ2-3
v_gene: TRBV11-2
CDR3aa: ASSLAGGHIDTQY

d_gene: TRBD1
j_gene: TRBJ2-6
v_gene: TRBV5-1
CDR3aa: AGRDRGPWGANVLT

d_gene: NA
j_gene: TRBJ1-3
v_gene: TRBV14
CDR3aa: ASSQVFSGNTIY

d_gene: TRBD2
j_gene: TRBJ2-5
v_gene: TRBV11-3
CDR3aa: ASRPGFVRGGIETQY

d_gene: TRBD2
j_gene: TRBJ2-2
v_gene: TRBV6-6
CDR3aa: ASSPTTSGRTGELF

d_gene: NA
j_gene: TRBJ2-7
v_gene: TRBV28
CDR3aa: ASSWAGLYEQY

d_gene: NA
j_gene: TRBJ2-2
v_gene: TRBV7-9
CDR3aa: ASIPGAGSNTGELF

d_gene: TRBD1
j_gene: TRBJ2-3
v_gene: TRBV5-1
CDR3aa: ASSLQGTVYSSSTDTQY

d_gene: TRBD2
j_gene: TRBJ2-7
v_gene: TRBV7-6
CDR3aa: ASSVTSGRPSSYEQY

d_gene: TRBD1
j_gene: TRBJ1-4
v_gene: TRBV15
CDR3aa: ATSPGRGRGKLF

d_gene: TRBD1
j_gene: TRBJ2-2
v_gene: TRBV28
CDR3aa: ASSWDRGLNGELF

d_gene: TRBD2
j_gene: TRBJ2-1
v_gene: TRBV5-6
CDR3aa: ASSPLRGVQYNEQF

d_gene: NA
j_gene: TRBJ1-2
v_gene: TRBV28
CDR3aa: ASRYTSSYGYT

d_gene: NA
j_gene: TRBJ2-3
v_gene: TRBV7-9
CDR3aa: ASSPLGLDTQY

d_gene: TRBD1
j_gene: TRBJ2-7
v_gene: TRBV18
CDR3aa: ASSPGQGSSYEQY

d_gene: TRBD2
j_gene: TRBJ2-1
v_gene: TRBV13
CDR3aa: ASSSEYGLAGPHEQF

d_gene: NA
j_gene: TRBJ1-2
v_gene: TRBV15
CDR3aa: ATSREGNYGYT

d_gene: TRBD1
j_gene: TRBJ1-2
v_gene: TRBV13
CDR3aa: ASTQGAGGGYGYT

d_gene: NA
j_gene: TRBJ1-5
v_gene: TRBV6-5
CDR3aa: ASSVQGYSNQPQH

d_gene: TRBD2
j_gene: TRBJ2-5
v_gene: TRBV7-9
CDR3aa: ASSSTGTRETQY

d_gene: NA
j_gene: TRBJ1-4
v_gene: TRBV10-1
CDR3aa: ASSESAAAPDLNEKLF

d_gene: TRBD2
j_gene: TRBJ2-3
v_gene: TRBV9
CDR3aa: ASSVVFVGGLDTQY

d_gene: NA
j_gene: TRBJ1-5
v_gene: TRBV5-1
CDR3aa: ASSSRGGNQPQH